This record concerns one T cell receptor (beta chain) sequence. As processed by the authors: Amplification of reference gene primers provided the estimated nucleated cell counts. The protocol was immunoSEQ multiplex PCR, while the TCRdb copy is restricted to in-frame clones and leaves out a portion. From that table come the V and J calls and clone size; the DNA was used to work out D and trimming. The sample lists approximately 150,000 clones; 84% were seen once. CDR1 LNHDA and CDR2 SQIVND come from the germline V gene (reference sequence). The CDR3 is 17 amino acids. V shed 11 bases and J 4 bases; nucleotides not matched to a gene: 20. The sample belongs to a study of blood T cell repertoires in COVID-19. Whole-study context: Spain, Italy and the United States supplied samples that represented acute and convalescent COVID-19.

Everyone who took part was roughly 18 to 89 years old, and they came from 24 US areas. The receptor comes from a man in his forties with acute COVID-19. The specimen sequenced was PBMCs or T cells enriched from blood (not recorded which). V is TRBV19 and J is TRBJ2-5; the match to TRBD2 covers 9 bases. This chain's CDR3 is CALYDRLAGGRRETQYF. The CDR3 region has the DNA TGTGCCCTTTATGACAGGCTGGCGGGAGGGCGGAGAGAGACCCAGTACTTC.